The clone carrying this T cell receptor (gamma chain) was observed a handful of times. The antigen remains undetermined. TCRdb has a much larger clone's protein, which differs at residue 16 from the translation of this DNA, likely because of a read error; what is shown is the protein translated from the DNA. The data derive from a study of γδ T cells in repeated Plasmodium falciparum infection. Looking at the study overall: Malian children with intense seasonal malaria exposure were compared with matched Australian children. Malian gammadelta TCRs were studied during no-transmission periods and across acute malaria episodes. Four controlled malaria infections with P. falciparum NF54 spanned about 23 months. Study conclusions and caveats: Repeated controlled infections reportedly drove waves of new clonotype selection in Vdelta2-negative, mostly Vdelta1+, gammadelta repertoires.

Gammadelta T cells were flow-sorted from PBMC into Vgamma9/Vdelta2+ and Vdelta2-negative populations for bulk analysis. This CDR3 is 18 amino acids long. Germline V CDR1 and CDR2: GITISATS, ISYDGTV (reference sequence). TCRdb used CATT to re-call clones from the multiplex PCR reads. In the table there are approximately 26,000 gamma-chain clones, around 3% of which are singletons. J gene calling gave no result, while the V gene is TRGV9. The source of this sequence is a pool of human donors (malaria-infected and uninfected, not separated). The sequenced sample was gamma-delta T cells from blood. The CDR3 region is CALWEVGSQELGKKIEVF. The CDR3 DNA is TGTGCCTTGTGGGAGGTGGGCTCTCAAGAGTTGGGCAAAAAAATCGAGGTATTT.